This TCR beta chain emerged from a study of blood T cell repertoires in COVID-19. Study-level background: Researchers got acute and convalescent COVID-19 samples from the United States, Italy and Spain. Nucleic acid was either cDNA or gDNA, and it came from T cells, B-cell-depleted T cells, or PBMCs.

Some clones are missing from TCRdb's copy, which holds only in-frame ones; the method was immunoSEQ multiplex PCR. The repertoire holds 120,000 or so clones, around nine tenths seen once, with less than 2% in the top ten. The trim removed 3 bases at V and 4 bases at J, leaving 3 bases unmatched. Looked up from germline, CDR1 is MNHNS and CDR2 is SASEGT. The CDR3 has 15 residues. V usage is TRBV6-1 and J usage is TRBJ2-3; 11 bases match TRBD2. This TCR came from a human donor in a cohort sampled during active COVID-19. Sequencing was performed on peripheral blood. The DNA for the CDR3 is TGTGCCAGCAGTGATTTAGCGGGGGGGCCAGATACGCAGTATTTT. Protein: CASSDLAGGPDTQYF.